This T cell receptor (beta chain) is from a study of blood T cell repertoires in COVID-19. Using immunoSEQ multiplex PCR, the repertoire was profiled, and TCRdb retains in-frame clones only, with some absent. The sample contains roughly 74,000 clones, 80% to 90% of which appear only once. This receptor was identified in a woman older than 75 with active or convalescent COVID-19. The sample was peripheral blood.

CDR3 in amino acids: CAISEGQGLGQPQHF. DNA for the CDR3: TGTGCCATCAGCGAGGGACAGGGCTTGGGCCAGCCCCAGCATTTT. J is TRBJ1-5 and V is TRBV10-3, with TRBD1 identical over 9 bases. V shed 6 bases and J 7 bases; nucleotides not matched to a gene: 10. The CDR3 sequence is 15 residues long. Germline V CDR1 and CDR2: ENHRY, SYGVKD.